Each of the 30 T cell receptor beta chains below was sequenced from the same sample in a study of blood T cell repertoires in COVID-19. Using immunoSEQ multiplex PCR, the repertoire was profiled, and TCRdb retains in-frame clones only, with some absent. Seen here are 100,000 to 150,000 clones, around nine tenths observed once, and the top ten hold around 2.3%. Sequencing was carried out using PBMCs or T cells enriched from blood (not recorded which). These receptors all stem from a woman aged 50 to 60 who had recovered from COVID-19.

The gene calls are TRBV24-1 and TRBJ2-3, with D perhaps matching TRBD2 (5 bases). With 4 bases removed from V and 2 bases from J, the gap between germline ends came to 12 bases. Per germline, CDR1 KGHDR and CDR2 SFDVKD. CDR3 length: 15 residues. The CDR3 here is CATSDPMEVTDTQYF. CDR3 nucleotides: TGTGCCACCAGTGACCCCATGGAGGTCACAGATACGCAGTATTTT.

The CDR3 loop is CASVQTHGPYGYTF. The CDR3 bases are TGTGCCAGTGTACAGACACACGGCCCCTATGGCTACACCTTC. The chain joins TRBV19 to TRBJ1-2; D is ambiguous. Looked up from germline, CDR1 is LNHDA and CDR2 is SQIVND (reference sequence). The CDR3 is 14 amino acids. With 8 bases removed from V and 4 bases from J, the gap between germline ends came to 17 bases.

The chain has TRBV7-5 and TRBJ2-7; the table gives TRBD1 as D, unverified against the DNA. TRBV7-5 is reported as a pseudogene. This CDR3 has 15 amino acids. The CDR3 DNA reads TGTGCCAGAAGCAGCAGGGATTCCAGCTCCTACGAGCAGTACTTC. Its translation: CARSSRDSSSYEQYF.

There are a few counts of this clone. CDR3 coding DNA: TGTGCCAGCAGTTTAAGGGGGAGTAATTCACCCCTCCACTTT. Amino acids: CASSLRGSNSPLHF. The rearrangement links TRBV27 to TRBJ1-6, with D perhaps TRBD1 (6 bases). The CDR3 spans 14 residues. Germline V gene sequence: CDR1 MNHEY, CDR2 SMNVEV (reference sequence). The V end was cut by 2 bases, the J end by 6 bases, with 8 bases between.

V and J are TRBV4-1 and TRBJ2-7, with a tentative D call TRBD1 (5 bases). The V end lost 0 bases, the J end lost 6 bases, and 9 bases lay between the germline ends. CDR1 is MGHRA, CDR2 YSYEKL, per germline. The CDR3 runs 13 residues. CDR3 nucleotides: TGCGCCAGCAGCCAAGACCCAGGGCTCGAGCAGTACTTC. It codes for CASSQDPGLEQYF.

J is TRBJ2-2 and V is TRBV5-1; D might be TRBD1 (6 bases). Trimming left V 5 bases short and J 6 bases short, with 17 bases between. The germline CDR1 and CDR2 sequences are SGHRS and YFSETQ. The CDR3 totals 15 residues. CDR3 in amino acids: CASREGAGQSGELFF. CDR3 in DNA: TGCGCCAGCAGGGAAGGAGCAGGACAGTCCGGGGAGCTGTTTTTT.

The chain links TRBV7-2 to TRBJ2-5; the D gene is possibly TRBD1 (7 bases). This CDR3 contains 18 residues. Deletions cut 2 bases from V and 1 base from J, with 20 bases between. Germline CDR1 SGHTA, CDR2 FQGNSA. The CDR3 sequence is CASSLRAGQSGPQETQYF. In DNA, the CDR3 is TGTGCCAGCAGCTTACGGGCGGGACAGTCGGGACCCCAAGAGACCCAGTACTTC.

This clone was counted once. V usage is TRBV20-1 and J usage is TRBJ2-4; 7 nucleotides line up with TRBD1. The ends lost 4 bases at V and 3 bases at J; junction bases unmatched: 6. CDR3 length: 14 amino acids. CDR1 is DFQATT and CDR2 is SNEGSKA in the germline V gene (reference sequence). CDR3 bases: TGCAGTGCTAATGACAGGGCAGACAAAAACATTCAGTACTTC. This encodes CSANDRADKNIQYF.

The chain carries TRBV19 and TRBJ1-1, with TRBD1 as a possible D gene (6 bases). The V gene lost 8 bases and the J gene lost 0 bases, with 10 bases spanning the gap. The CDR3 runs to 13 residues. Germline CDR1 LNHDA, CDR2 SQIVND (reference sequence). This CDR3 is CASWTELNTEAFF. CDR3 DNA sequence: TGTGCCAGTTGGACAGAATTGAACACTGAAGCTTTCTTT. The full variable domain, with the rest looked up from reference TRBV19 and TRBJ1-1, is DGGITQSPKYLFRKEGQNVTLSCEQNLNHDAMYWYRQDPGQGLRLIYYSQIVNDFQKGDIAEGYSVSREKKESFPLTVTSAQKNPTAFYLCASWTELNTEAFFGQGTRLTVV.

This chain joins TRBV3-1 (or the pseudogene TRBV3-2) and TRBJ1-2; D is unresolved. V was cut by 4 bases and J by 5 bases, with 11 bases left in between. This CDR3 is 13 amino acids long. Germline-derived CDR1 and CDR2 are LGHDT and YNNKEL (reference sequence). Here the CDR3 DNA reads TGTGCCAGCAGCCCCCGGTCGGGGTATGGCTACACCTTC. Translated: CASSPRSGYGYTF.

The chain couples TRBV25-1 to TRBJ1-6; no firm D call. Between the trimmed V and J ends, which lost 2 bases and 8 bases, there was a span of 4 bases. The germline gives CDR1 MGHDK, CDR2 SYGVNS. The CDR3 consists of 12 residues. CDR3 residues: CASSEADSPLHF. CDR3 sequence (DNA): TGTGCCAGCAGTGAAGCGGATTCACCCCTCCACTTT.

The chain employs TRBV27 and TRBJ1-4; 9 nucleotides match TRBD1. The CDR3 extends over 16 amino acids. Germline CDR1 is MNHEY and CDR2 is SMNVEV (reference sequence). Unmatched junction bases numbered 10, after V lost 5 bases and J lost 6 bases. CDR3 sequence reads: CASSITPGQGYEKLFF. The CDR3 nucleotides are TGTGCCAGCAGTATAACTCCGGGACAGGGTTATGAAAAACTGTTTTTT.

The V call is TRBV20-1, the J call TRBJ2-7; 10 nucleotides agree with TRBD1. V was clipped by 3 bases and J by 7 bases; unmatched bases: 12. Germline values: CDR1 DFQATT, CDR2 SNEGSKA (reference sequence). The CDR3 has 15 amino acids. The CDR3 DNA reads TGCAGTGCTAGTGACGAGGGACAGGGGCCTTTGGAGCAGTACTTC. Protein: CSASDEGQGPLEQYF.

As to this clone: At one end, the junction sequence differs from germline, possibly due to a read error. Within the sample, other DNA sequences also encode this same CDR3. The chain's CDR3 is CASSLLGQQETQYF. CDR3 coding DNA: TGTGCTAGCAGCTTACTTGGACAGCAAGAGACCCAGTACTTC. The chain combines TRBV7-7 with TRBJ2-5; D is possibly TRBD1 (6 bases). The CDR3 loop spans 14 amino acids. Per germline, CDR1 SSHAT and CDR2 FNYEAQ (reference sequence).

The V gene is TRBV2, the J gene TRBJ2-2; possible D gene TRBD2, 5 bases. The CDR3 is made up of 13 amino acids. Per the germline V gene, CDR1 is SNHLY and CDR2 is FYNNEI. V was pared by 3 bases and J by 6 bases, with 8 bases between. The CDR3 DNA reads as TGTGCCAGCAGTGACGAGGGTCCCGGGGAGCTGTTTTTT. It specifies CASSDEGPGELFF.

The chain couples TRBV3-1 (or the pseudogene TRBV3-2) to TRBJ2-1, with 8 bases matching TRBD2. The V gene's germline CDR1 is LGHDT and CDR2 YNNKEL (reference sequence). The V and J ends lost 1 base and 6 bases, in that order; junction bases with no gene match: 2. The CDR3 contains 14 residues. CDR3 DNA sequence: TGTGCCAGCAGCCAAGTCGGGAGGGTCAATGAGCAGTTCTTC. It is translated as CASSQVGRVNEQFF.

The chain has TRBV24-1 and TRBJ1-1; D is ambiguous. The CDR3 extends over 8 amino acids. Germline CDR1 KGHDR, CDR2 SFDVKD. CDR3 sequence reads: CVSLAAFF. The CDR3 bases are TGTGTCAGTCTGGCAGCTTTCTTT.

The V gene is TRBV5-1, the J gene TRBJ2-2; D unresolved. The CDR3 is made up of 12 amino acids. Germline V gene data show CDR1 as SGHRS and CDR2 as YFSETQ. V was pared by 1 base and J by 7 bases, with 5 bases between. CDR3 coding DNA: TGCGCCAGCAGCTTGTTATACGGGGAGCTGTTTTTT. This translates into CASSLLYGELFF.

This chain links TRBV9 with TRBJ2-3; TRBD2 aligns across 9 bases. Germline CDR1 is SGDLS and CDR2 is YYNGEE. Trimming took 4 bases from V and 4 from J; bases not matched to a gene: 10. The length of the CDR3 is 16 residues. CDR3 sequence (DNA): TGTGCCAGCAGCACACTTGGCGGGGGGGCCGCAGATACGCAGTATTTT. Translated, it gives CASSTLGGGAADTQYF.

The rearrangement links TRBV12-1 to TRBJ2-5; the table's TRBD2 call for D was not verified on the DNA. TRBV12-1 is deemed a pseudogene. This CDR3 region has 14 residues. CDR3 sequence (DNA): TGTGCCAGCAGCTGTCTCGCGTCCCAAGAGACCCAGTACTTC. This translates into CASSCLASQETQYF.

The CDR3: CASSILGGQPQHF. Here the CDR3 DNA reads TGTGCCAGTAGTATACTTGGGGGGCAGCCCCAGCATTTT. The chain uses TRBV19 and TRBJ1-5; possible D gene TRBD1, 5 bases. Germline lookup yields CDR1 LNHDA and CDR2 SQIVND (reference sequence). This CDR3 has 13 residues. Trimming removed 2 bases from V and 7 bases from J, with 9 bases in between.

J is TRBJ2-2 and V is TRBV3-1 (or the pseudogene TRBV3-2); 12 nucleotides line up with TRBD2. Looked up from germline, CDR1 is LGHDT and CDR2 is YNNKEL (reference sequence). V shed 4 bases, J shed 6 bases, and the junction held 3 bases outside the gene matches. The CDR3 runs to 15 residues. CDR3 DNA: TGTGCCAGCAGCCTCGCTAGCGGGGGGGCCGGGGAGCTGTTTTTT. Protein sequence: CASSLASGGAGELFF.

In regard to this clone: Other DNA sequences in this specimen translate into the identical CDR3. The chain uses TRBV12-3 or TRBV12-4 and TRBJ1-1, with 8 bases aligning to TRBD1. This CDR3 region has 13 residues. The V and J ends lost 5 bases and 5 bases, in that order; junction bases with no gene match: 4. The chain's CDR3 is CASSRTGGTEAFF. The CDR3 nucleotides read TGTGCCAGCAGTCGTACAGGGGGGACTGAAGCTTTCTTT.

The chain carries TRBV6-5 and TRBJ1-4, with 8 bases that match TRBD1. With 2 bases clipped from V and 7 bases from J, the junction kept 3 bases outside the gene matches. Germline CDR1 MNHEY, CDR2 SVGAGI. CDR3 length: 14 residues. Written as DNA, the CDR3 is TGTGCCAGCAGTTACGGGACAGGACCTGAAAAACTGTTTTTT. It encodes CASSYGTGPEKLFF.

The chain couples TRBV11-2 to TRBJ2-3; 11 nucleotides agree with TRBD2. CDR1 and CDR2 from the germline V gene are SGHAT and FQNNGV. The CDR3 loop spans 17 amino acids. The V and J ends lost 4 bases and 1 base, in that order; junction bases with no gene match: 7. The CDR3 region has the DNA TGTGCCAGCAGCTCTGCTGGGACTAGCGGAGGCACAGATACGCAGTATTTT. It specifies CASSSAGTSGGTDTQYF.

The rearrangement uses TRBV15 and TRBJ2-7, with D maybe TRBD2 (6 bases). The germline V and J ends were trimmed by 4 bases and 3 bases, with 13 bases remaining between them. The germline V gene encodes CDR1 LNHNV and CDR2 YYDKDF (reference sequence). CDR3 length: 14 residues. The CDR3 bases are TGTGCCACCAGCAACCTAGCGCAAAGCTACGAGCAGTACTTC. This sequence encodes CATSNLAQSYEQYF.

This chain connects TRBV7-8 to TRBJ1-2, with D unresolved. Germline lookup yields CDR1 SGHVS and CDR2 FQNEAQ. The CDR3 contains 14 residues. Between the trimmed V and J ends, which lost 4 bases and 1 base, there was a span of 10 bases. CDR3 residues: CASSSRVFNYGYTF. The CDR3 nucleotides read TGTGCCAGCAGCTCACGGGTCTTTAACTATGGCTACACCTTC.

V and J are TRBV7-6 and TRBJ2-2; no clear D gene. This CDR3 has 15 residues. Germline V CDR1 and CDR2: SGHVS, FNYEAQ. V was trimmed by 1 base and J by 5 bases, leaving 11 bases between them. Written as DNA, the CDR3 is TGTGCCAGCAGCTTAGATGCAGGCGAGACCGGGGAGCTGTTTTTT. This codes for CASSLDAGETGELFF.

The CDR3 DNA sequence: TGTGCCAGCAGCTTAGTAGCCGGGACTAGTCTTGAGACCCAGTACTTC. Encoded protein: CASSLVAGTSLETQYF. The rearrangement uses TRBV7-2 and TRBJ2-5, with TRBD2 identical over 8 bases. Germline lookup yields CDR1 SGHTA and CDR2 FQGNSA. This CDR3 contains 16 residues. V lost 1 base to trimming and J lost 5 bases; unmatched junction nucleotides: 9.

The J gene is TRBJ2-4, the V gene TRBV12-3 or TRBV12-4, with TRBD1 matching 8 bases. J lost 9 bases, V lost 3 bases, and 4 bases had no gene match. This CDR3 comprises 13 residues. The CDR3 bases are TGTGCCAGCAGTTTTCCAGGGGGCGGCATTCAGTACTTC. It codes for CASSFPGGGIQYF.